The 29 T cell receptor beta chains in this list originate from one sample, sequenced in a study of identical twins. Via MiXCR, TCRdb re-called the 5' RACE reads, giving one row per CDR3 protein. The table lists about 220,000 distinct CDR3 sequences, around 6.9% of them singletons, with about 1.8% in the top ten. This sample also appeared in a second study, on yellow fever vaccine responses in identical twins.

Sequenced input: memory (CD45RO+) T cells sorted from blood. These receptors came from a young woman in good health.

This clonotype was recorded at least ten times. J is TRBJ1-2 and V is TRBV7-8, with D perhaps matching TRBD1 (5 bases). Germline assignment: CDR1 SGHVS and CDR2 FQNEAQ. CDR3 length: 14 residues. V dropped 5 bases and J dropped 7 bases, with 17 bases sitting between them. The CDR3 DNA is TGTGCCAGCAGCCCTCATCTTGCAGGGACTGGCTACACCTTC. This sequence encodes CASSPHLAGTGYTF.

The chain couples TRBV20-1 to TRBJ2-3, with 10 nucleotides matching TRBD2. The CDR3 contains 14 residues. V lost 2 bases to trimming and J lost 2 bases; unmatched junction nucleotides: 1. Germline V gene data show CDR1 as DFQATT and CDR2 as SNEGSKA (reference sequence). The CDR3 spells CSARLAGVTDTQYF. DNA for the CDR3: TGCAGTGCTAGACTAGCGGGGGTCACAGATACGCAGTATTTT.

This clonotype was seen at least ten times. The chain has TRBV20-1 and TRBJ1-2; TRBD1 matches 7 bases. The V segment lost 6 bases and the J segment 4 bases; nucleotides outside the gene matches: 8. This CDR3 is 13 amino acids long. CDR1 and CDR2 (germline): DFQATT, SNEGSKA (reference sequence). This chain's CDR3 is CSATTRGLYGYTF. As DNA, the CDR3 is TGCAGTGCCACGACGAGGGGGCTCTATGGCTACACCTTC.

In its sample, this clonotype was seen many times. This chain links TRBV7-9 with TRBJ2-7; 7 bases map to TRBD1. V lost 4 bases and J lost 2; bases outside the gene matches: 5. CDR1 is SEHNR, CDR2 FQNEAQ, per germline (reference sequence). This CDR3 spans 14 amino acids. The CDR3 DNA reads TGTGCCAGCAGCTCCGGGACAGTCCCCTACGAGCAGTACTTC. Translating gives CASSSGTVPYEQYF.

In its sample, this clonotype was seen many times. The CDR3 reads CSVGLAGGGTQYF. CDR3 coding DNA: TGCAGCGTTGGGCTAGCGGGAGGGGGTACGCAGTATTTT. This chain connects TRBV29-1 to TRBJ2-3; 12 bases align to TRBD2. The CDR3 runs to 13 residues. Per germline, CDR1 SQVTM and CDR2 ANQGSEA. V dropped 4 bases and J dropped 8; count of bases not matched to a gene: 4.

This clonotype was picked up many times. This chain links TRBV29-1 with TRBJ2-4; D gene ambiguous. Trimming left V 5 bases short and J 4 bases short, with 12 bases between. Germline CDR1 and CDR2: SQVTM and ANQGSEA. This CDR3 contains 13 residues. In DNA form, the CDR3 reads TGCAGCGTTCGCGTACCCCAAAAAAACATTCAGTACTTC. Translated, it gives CSVRVPQKNIQYF.

The chain is built from TRBV20-1 and TRBJ2-2; D unresolved. Germline lookup yields CDR1 DFQATT and CDR2 SNEGSKA (reference sequence). The CDR3 consists of 11 residues. The CDR3 loop reads CTRPFTGELFF. CDR3 sequence (DNA): TGCACCCGCCCTTTCACCGGGGAGCTGTTTTTT.

The chain has TRBV7-3 and TRBJ2-1; TRBD2 agrees at 12 bases. Unmatched junction bases numbered 11, after V lost 2 bases and J lost 6 bases. Germline V gene lookup returns CDR1 SGHTA and CDR2 FQGTGA. The CDR3 sequence is 18 residues long. CDR3 sequence reads: CASSLLSATSGGGNEQFF. DNA for the CDR3: TGTGCCAGCAGCTTACTAAGCGCGACTAGCGGGGGTGGCAATGAGCAGTTCTTC. Using reference TRBV7-3 and TRBJ2-1 for the parts outside the CDR3, the full variable domain is GAGVSQTPSNKVTEKGKYVELRCDPISGHTALYWYRQSLGQGPEFLIYFQGTGAADDSGLPNDRFFAVRPEGSVSTLKIQRTERGDSAVYLCASSLLSATSGGGNEQFFGPGTRLTVL.

This chain joins TRBV3-1 and TRBJ2-1; 8 nucleotides line up with TRBD2. V shed 3 bases, J shed 7 bases, and the junction held 8 bases outside the gene matches. CDR1 is LGHDT and CDR2 is YNNKEL in the germline V gene (reference sequence). This CDR3 contains 15 residues. CDR3 protein: CASSQEAGGSNEQFF. DNA for the CDR3: TGTGCCAGCAGCCAGGAGGCGGGAGGTTCGAATGAGCAGTTCTTC.

The chain joins TRBV4-3 to TRBJ2-5; 8 bases agree with TRBD1. Losses at the gene ends were 4 bases for V and 5 bases for J; bases not matched to a gene: 12. The CDR3 extends over 16 amino acids. Germline V gene data show CDR1 as LGHNA and CDR2 as YSLEER. The DNA of the CDR3 is TGCGCCAGCAGCCCCGGAAGGACAGGGAAGGGCGAGACCCAGTACTTC. Translated: CASSPGRTGKGETQYF.

The chain has TRBV30 and TRBJ2-3; 12 nucleotides agree with TRBD2. The CDR3 is 14 amino acids. Trimming at V came to 5 bases and at J to 7 bases, leaving 7 bases not matched to a gene. Germline V gene lookup returns CDR1 GTSNPN and CDR2 SVGIG (reference sequence). The CDR3 DNA follows: TGTGCCTGGTCACTAGCGGGAGGAGTTTATACGCAGTATTTT. It encodes CAWSLAGGVYTQYF.

Many counts were recorded for this clonotype. V and J are TRBV29-1 and TRBJ2-7; 9 bases are shared with TRBD1. The junction had 10 bases not matched to a gene; V was cut back by 3 bases and J by 7 bases. Looked up from germline, CDR1 is SQVTM and CDR2 is ANQGSEA. The CDR3 runs 14 residues. The DNA of the CDR3 is TGCAGCGTTGATATGACAGGGGGTAAAGGGGAGCAGTACTTC. Translated: CSVDMTGGKGEQYF.

This clonotype was counted only a few times. The chain has TRBV25-1 and TRBJ2-2; D not resolved. The CDR3 length is 14 residues. Looked up from germline, CDR1 is MGHDK and CDR2 is SYGVNS. V lost 2 bases and J lost 3, with 7 bases in between. Written as DNA, the CDR3 is TGTGCCAGCAGTGAACCTACATACACCGGGGAGCTGTTTTTT. Encoded protein: CASSEPTYTGELFF.

This clonotype was found many times. The V call is TRBV9, the J call TRBJ2-7, with D perhaps matching TRBD2 (5 bases). V was clipped by 4 bases and J by 7 bases, with 12 bases between them. The CDR3 loop spans 12 amino acids. The germline V gene encodes CDR1 SGDLS and CDR2 YYNGEE. The CDR3 DNA is TGTGCCAGCAGCCGGGGTGGGAGAGAGCAGTACTTC. Amino acids: CASSRGGREQYF.

This clonotype appeared many times. The rearrangement joins TRBV4-3 to TRBJ2-2; a possible D gene is TRBD1 (6 bases). The CDR3 is made up of 16 amino acids. CDR1 LGHNA and CDR2 YSLEER come from the germline V gene. V lost 0 bases, J lost 5 bases, and 13 bases lay in between. Here the CDR3 DNA reads TGCGCCAGCAGCCAAGATGTGGGGGCCCCAACCGGGGAGCTGTTTTTT. Translated: CASSQDVGAPTGELFF.

This sequence joins TRBV9 and TRBJ2-2; D is undetermined. V was cut by 4 bases and J by 0 bases, with 13 bases left in between. Germline-derived CDR1 and CDR2 are SGDLS and YYNGEE. The length of the CDR3 is 16 residues. Here the CDR3 reads CASSPHPMANTGELFF. The CDR3 nucleotides read TGTGCCAGCAGCCCCCACCCGATGGCGAACACCGGGGAGCTGTTTTTT.

This clonotype was recorded at least ten times. The CDR3 spells CASSLAQGSGLREQFF. DNA of the CDR3: TGTGCCAGCAGCTTAGCGCAAGGTAGCGGTCTCCGAGAGCAGTTCTTC. The chain recombines TRBV7-2 with TRBJ2-1; D may be TRBD2 (6 bases). Between the trimmed V and J ends, which lost 0 bases and 10 bases, there was a span of 19 bases. CDR1 and CDR2 (germline): SGHTA, FQGNSA. The CDR3 consists of 16 residues. The whole variable domain, filled in from reference TRBV7-2 and TRBJ2-1, reads GAGVSQSPSNKVTEKGKDVELRCDPISGHTALYWYRQSLGQGLEFLIYFQGNSAPDKSGLPSDRFSAERTGGSVSTLTIQRTQQEDSAVYLCASSLAQGSGLREQFFGPGTRLTVL.

The chain links TRBV28 to TRBJ2-7, with D possibly being TRBD2 (5 bases). The germline gives CDR1 MDHEN, CDR2 SYDVKM. Trimming stripped 6 bases from V and 4 bases from J, with 16 bases between. This CDR3 contains 14 residues. The CDR3 is CASSFTRKRYEQYF. In nucleotides, the CDR3 is TGTGCCAGCAGCTTTACACGGAAGCGGTACGAGCAGTACTTC.

This clonotype was counted only a few times. The chain combines TRBV3-1 with TRBJ2-3; D tentatively fits TRBD1 or TRBD2 (6 bases each). The V gene lost 5 bases and the J gene lost 5 bases, with 20 bases spanning the gap. The V gene's germline CDR1 is LGHDT and CDR2 YNNKEL (reference sequence). The CDR3 length is 16 residues. DNA for the CDR3: TGTGCCAGCAGCTCCCCCGGGGGCCTCGATGTAGATACGCAGTATTTT. Translation gives CASSSPGGLDVDTQYF.

At least ten counts were recorded for this clonotype. This sequence joins TRBV30 and TRBJ2-7; 7 nucleotides agree with TRBD2. Germline V gene lookup returns CDR1 GTSNPN and CDR2 SVGIG (reference sequence). With V trimmed by 0 bases and J by 4 bases, 0 bases remained unmatched. CDR3 size: 12 residues. CDR3 in DNA: TGTGCCTGGAGTGTTAGCGGGTACGAGCAGTACTTC. Translation: CAWSVSGYEQYF.

The V gene is TRBV12-3 or TRBV12-4, the J gene TRBJ2-7; 9 bases line up with TRBD1. CDR3 length: 16 residues. V gave up 4 bases and J gave up 2 bases; unmatched junction bases: 9. CDR3 nucleotides: TGTGCCAGCAGTTACCACAGGGGGCGATCTACCTACGAGCAGTACTTC. It codes for CASSYHRGRSTYEQYF.

This clonotype has ten or more counts. The CDR3 sequence is CASSQDWVQVYGYTF. The CDR3 DNA reads TGCGCCAGCAGCCAAGACTGGGTTCAGGTCTATGGCTACACCTTC. The genes are TRBV4-3 and TRBJ1-2; no clear D. The germline V gene has CDR1 LGHNA and CDR2 YSLEER. This CDR3 has 15 residues. V was pared by 0 bases and J by 4 bases, with 12 bases between.

The CDR3, as DNA: TGTGCCAGCGGCCGATTTCTAGCGGACACCGGGGAGCTGTTTTTT. This sequence encodes CASGRFLADTGELFF. This chain links TRBV7-9 with TRBJ2-2; TRBD2 aligns across 7 bases. Trimming cost V 8 bases and J 3 bases; bases outside gene matches: 9. The CDR3 length is 15 residues. The germline V gene encodes CDR1 SEHNR and CDR2 FQNEAQ (reference sequence).

This chain links TRBV27 with TRBJ2-3, with 13 nucleotides matching TRBD2. CDR3 length equals 16 residues. Per germline, CDR1 MNHEY and CDR2 SMNVEV (reference sequence). The junction had 5 bases not matched to a gene; V was cut back by 3 bases and J by 5 bases. Here the CDR3 reads CASSFTSGRALDTQYF. In DNA, the CDR3 is TGTGCCAGCAGTTTTACTAGCGGGAGGGCCTTAGATACGCAGTATTTT.

The chain carries TRBV30 and TRBJ2-7, with TRBD2 matching over 8 bases. The CDR3 covers 15 residues. CDR1 GTSNPN and CDR2 SVGIG come from the germline V gene (reference sequence). J gave up 1 base and V 2 bases, and 7 bases lay outside the gene matches. The CDR3 region is CAWSRGGIGSYEQYF. In DNA, the CDR3 is TGTGCCTGGAGTCGGGGGGGAATAGGGTCCTACGAGCAGTACTTC.

In this sample, this clonotype turned up many times. V gene TRBV20-1 combines with J gene TRBJ2-7; no definite D call. The CDR3 loop spans 15 amino acids. Trimming cost V 3 bases and J 6 bases, with 21 bases left between them. Germline lookup yields CDR1 DFQATT and CDR2 SNEGSKA (reference sequence). The CDR3 DNA reads TGCAGTGCTAGTGTCCCAGGCCGTGATTCGTCCGAGCAGTACTTC. Its protein is CSASVPGRDSSEQYF.

The gene calls are TRBV7-6 and TRBJ2-3; D may be TRBD1 or TRBD2 (5 bases each). V was cut by 1 base and J by 5 bases, with 10 bases left in between. Germline V gene lookup returns CDR1 SGHVS and CDR2 FNYEAQ. The length of the CDR3 is 14 residues. The CDR3 DNA sequence: TGTGCCAGCAGCTTAGTTGGGGGTAAAGATACGCAGTATTTT. Translating it yields CASSLVGGKDTQYF.

CDR3 DNA: TGTGCCAGCAGTTCTCCCGGGACGGAGCGTCACATTCAGTACTTC. Encoded protein: CASSSPGTERHIQYF. The V gene is TRBV28, the J gene TRBJ2-4; D tentatively reads TRBD1 or TRBD2 (5 bases each). This CDR3 spans 15 amino acids. Germline lookup yields CDR1 MDHEN and CDR2 SYDVKM. V was clipped by 4 bases and J by 8 bases, with 18 bases between them.

Turning to this clonotype: This may come from a read error, since a much larger clone is one base off. V is TRBV7-2 and J is TRBJ2-5, with a weak D call TRBD2 (5 bases). V was pared by 5 bases and J by 8 bases, with 15 bases between. The CDR3 is 13 amino acids. CDR1 is SGHTA, CDR2 FQGNSA, per germline. In nucleotides, the CDR3 is TGTGCCAGCAGCCTACGGGGTCAGCATACCCAGTACTTC. Amino acids: CASSLRGQHTQYF. Together with reference TRBV7-2 and TRBJ2-5, the CDR3 gives the full variable domain: GAGVSQSPSNKVTEKGKDVELRCDPISGHTALYWYRQSLGQGLEFLIYFQGNSAPDKSGLPSDRFSAERTGGSVSTLTIQRTQQEDSAVYLCASSLRGQHTQYFGPGTRLLVL.